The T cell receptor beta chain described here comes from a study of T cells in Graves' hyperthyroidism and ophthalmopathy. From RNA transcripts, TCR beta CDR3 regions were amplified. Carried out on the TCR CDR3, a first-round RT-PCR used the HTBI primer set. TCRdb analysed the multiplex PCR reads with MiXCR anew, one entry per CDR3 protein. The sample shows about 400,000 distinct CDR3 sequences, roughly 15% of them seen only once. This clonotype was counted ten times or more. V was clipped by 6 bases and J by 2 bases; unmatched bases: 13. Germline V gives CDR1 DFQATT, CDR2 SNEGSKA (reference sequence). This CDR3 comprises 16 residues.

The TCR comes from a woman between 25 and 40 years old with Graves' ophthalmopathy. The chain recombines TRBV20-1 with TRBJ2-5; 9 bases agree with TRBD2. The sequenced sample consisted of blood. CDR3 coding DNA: TGCAGTGCCAATACCGCGGCTAGCGGGGATCAAGAGACCCAGTACTTC. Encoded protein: CSANTAASGDQETQYF.